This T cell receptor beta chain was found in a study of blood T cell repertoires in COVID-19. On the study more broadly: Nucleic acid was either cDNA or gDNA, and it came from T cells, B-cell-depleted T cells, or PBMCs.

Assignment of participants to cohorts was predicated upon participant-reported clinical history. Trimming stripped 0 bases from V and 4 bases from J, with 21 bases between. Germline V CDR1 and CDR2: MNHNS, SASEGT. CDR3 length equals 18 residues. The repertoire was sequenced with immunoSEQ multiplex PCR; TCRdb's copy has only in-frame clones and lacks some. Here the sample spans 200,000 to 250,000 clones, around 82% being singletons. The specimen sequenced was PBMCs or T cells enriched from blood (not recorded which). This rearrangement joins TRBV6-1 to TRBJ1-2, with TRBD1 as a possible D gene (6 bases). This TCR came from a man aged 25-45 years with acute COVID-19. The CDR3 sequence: CASSEAQGKVAGIYGYTF. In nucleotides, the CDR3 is TGTGCCAGCAGTGAAGCGCAGGGGAAGGTCGCCGGTATCTATGGCTACACCTTC.